This T cell receptor beta chain was sequenced for a study of beta chain features in type 1 diabetes. Sorting that relied on CD45RO/CCR7/CD25/CD127/CD95/CD27 yielded CD4+ naive, central memory, regulatory and stem cell-like memory cells. The CDR3 has 12 residues. V was pared by 4 bases and J by 5 bases, with 8 bases between. Looked up from germline, CDR1 is SNHLY and CDR2 is FYNNEI. The study's findings and limits: When Type 1 diabetes patients were examined, their TCRB CDR3s proved moderately but significantly shorter in all four CD4+ subsets.

All of the isolated RNA was reverse transcribed, so expressed TCRB transcripts were sequenced. About 3.57 million reads, on average, came from each naive, central memory and regulatory T cell sample. The table came from immunoSEQ multiplex PCR; TCRdb's copy has only in-frame clones and leaves some out. The top ten hold more than 0.45% of the sample, which has about 160,000 clones, 6.5% to 8.5% seen once. In the case of this clone: The antigen remains unidentified.

V usage is TRBV2 and J usage is TRBJ1-2; D is possibly TRBD1 (6 bases). The sequenced sample was central memory CD4+ T cells from blood. The origin of this receptor is a woman aged 18-29 years with type 1 diabetes. The CDR3 spells CASSVGGYGYTF. The CDR3 region has the DNA TGTGCCAGCAGTGTAGGGGGATATGGCTACACCTTC. The variable domain in full, completed from reference TRBV2 and TRBJ1-2, reads EPEVTQTPSHQVTQMGQEVILRCVPISNHLYFYWYRQILGQKVEFLVSFYNNEISEKSEIFDDQFSVERPDGSNFTLKIRSTKLEDSAMYFCASSVGGYGYTFGSGTRLTVV.